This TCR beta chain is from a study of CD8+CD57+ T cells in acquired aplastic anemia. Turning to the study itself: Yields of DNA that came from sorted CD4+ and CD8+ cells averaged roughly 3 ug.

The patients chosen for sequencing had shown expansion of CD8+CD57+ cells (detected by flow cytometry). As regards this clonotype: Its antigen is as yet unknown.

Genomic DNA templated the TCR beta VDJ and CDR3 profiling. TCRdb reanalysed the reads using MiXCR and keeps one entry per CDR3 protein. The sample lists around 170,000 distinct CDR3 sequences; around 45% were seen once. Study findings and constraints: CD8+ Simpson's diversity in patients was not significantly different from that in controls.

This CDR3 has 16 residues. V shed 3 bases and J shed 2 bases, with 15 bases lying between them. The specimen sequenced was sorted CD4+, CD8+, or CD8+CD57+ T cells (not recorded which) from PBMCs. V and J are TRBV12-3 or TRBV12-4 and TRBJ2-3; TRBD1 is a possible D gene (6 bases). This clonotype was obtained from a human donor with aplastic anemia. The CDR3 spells CASSFIYSGDTDTQYF. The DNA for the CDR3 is TGTGCCAGCAGTTTTATCTACTCAGGGGACACAGATACGCAGTATTTT.